This TCR beta chain was documented in a study of T-cell reconstitution after alpha-beta-depleted transplantation in children. Construction of the TCRbeta library involved unique molecular identifiers. TCRdb reprocessed the PCR reads with MiXCR, giving one entry per CDR3 protein. Of approximately 250,000 distinct CDR3 sequences in the sample, about a quarter were seen once. This clonotype was seen a few times. Its antigen is currently unknown. Findings of the study overall: Some patients' high day-60 TCRbeta diversity was traced to surviving recipient T cells and thymic progenitors. At around two months after transplant, the alpha-beta T cells were reportedly derived from several hundred expanded clones that came from non-depleted graft cells. The authors attributed T-cell counts and diversity one year after transplant mostly to newly produced T cells.

Trimming took 6 bases from V and 2 from J, leaving 8 bases between them. This CDR3 comprises 14 residues. Germline V gene lookup returns CDR1 MDHEN and CDR2 SYDVKM. The input for sequencing was PBMCs, taken before TCRalphabeta/CD19-depleted stem cell transplant. This receptor was taken from a girl aged 2 to 10 with Fanconi anemia, due to receive a stem cell transplant. This sequence joins TRBV28 and TRBJ2-6; unclear D gene. The chain's CDR3 is CASSPLPGANVLTF. The CDR3 DNA follows: TGTGCCAGCAGCCCATTACCTGGGGCCAACGTCCTGACTTTC.